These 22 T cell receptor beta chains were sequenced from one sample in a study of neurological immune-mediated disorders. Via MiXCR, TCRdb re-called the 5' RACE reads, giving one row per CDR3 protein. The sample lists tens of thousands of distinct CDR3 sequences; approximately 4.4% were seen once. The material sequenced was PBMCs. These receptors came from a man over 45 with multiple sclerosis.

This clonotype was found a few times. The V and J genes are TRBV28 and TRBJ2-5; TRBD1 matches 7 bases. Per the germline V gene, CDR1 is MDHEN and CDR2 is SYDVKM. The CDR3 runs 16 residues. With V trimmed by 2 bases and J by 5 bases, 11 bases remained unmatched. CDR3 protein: CASSLRGQAVYETQYF. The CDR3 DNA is TGTGCCAGCAGTTTACGTGGACAGGCGGTTTACGAGACCCAGTACTTC.

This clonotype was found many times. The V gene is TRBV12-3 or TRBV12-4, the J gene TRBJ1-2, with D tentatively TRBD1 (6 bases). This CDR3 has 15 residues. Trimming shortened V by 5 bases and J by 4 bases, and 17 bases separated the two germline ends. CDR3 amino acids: CASSTEPGAFYGYTF. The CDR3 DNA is TGTGCCAGCAGTACCGAGCCAGGGGCGTTCTATGGCTACACCTTC.

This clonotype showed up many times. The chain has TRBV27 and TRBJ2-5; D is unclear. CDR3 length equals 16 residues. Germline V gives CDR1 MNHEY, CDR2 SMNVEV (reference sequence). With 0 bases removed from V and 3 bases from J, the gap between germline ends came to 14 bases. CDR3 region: CASSLSSNLIEETQYF. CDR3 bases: TGTGCCAGCAGTTTATCGTCTAATCTGATAGAAGAGACCCAGTACTTC.

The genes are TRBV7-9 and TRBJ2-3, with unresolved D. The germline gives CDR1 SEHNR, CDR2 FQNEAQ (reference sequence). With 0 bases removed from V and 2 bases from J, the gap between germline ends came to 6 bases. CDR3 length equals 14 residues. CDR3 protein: CASSLASTTDTQYF. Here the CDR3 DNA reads TGTGCCAGCAGCTTAGCCTCAACCACAGATACGCAGTATTTT. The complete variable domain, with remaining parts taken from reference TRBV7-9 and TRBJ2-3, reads DTGVSQNPRHKITKRGQNVTFRCDPISEHNRLYWYRQTLGQGPEFLTYFQNEAQLEKSRLLSDRFSAERPKGSFSTLEIQRTEQGDSAMYLCASSLASTTDTQYFGPGTRLTVL.

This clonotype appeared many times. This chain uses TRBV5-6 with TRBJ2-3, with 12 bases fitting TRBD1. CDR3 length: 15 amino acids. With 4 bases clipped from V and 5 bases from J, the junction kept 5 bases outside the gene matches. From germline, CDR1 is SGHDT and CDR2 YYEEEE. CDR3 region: CASSQGTGGIDTQYF. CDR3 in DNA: TGTGCCAGCAGCCAAGGGACAGGGGGCATAGATACGCAGTATTTT.

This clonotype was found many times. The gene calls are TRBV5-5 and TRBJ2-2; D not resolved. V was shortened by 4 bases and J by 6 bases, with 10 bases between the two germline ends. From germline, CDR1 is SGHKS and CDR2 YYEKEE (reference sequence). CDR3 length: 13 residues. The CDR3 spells CASSTDSAGELFF. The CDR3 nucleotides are TGTGCCAGCAGCACCGACTCGGCCGGGGAGCTGTTTTTT.

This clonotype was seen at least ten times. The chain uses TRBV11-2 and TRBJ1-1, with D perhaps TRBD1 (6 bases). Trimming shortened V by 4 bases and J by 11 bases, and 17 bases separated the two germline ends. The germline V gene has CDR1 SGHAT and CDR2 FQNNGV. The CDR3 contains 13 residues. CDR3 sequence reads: CASSSQPRGRAFF. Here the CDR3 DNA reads TGTGCCAGCAGCTCCCAACCCAGGGGACGTGCTTTCTTT.

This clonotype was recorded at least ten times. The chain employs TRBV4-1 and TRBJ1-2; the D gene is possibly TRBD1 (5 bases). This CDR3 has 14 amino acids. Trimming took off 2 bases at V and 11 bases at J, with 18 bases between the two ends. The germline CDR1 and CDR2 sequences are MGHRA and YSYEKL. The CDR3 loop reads CASSQLGGSFGYTF. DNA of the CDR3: TGCGCCAGCAGCCAACTCGGGGGGAGTTTTGGATACACCTTC.

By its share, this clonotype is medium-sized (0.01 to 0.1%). The CDR3 loop is CATSDFGPAETQYF. DNA of the CDR3: TGTGCCACCAGTGATTTCGGGCCGGCGGAGACCCAGTACTTC. The chain combines TRBV24-1 with TRBJ2-5; D is unclear. The CDR3 runs 14 residues. V lost 1 base, J lost 5 bases, and 10 bases lay in between. CDR1 and CDR2 from the germline V gene are KGHDR and SFDVKD.

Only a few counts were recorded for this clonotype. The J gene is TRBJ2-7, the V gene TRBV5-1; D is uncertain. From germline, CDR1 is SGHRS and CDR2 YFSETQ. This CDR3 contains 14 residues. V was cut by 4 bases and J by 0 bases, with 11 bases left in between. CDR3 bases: TGCGCCAGCAGCCCACAGACGGTCTCCTACGAGCAGTACTTC. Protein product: CASSPQTVSYEQYF.

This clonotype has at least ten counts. In nucleotides, the CDR3 is TGTGCCAGCCAGCGGGACCTTACTTCCTACGAGCAGTACTTC. Translation gives CASQRDLTSYEQYF. The chain employs TRBV12-3 or TRBV12-4 and TRBJ2-7, with 7 nucleotides matching TRBD2. V shed 8 bases and J 1 base; nucleotides not matched to a gene: 8. This CDR3 comprises 14 residues.

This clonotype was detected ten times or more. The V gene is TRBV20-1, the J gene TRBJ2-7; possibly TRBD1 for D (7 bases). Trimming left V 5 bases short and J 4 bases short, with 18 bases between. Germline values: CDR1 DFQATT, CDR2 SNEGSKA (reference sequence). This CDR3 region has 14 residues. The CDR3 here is CSALNNRGLYEQYF. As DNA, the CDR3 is TGCAGTGCTTTAAATAACAGGGGACTTTACGAGCAGTACTTC.

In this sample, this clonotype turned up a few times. The CDR3 coding sequence is TGTGCCAGCAGCGGACGGGGAGGGAAAGCCAATCAGCCCCAGCATTTT. Translation: CASSGRGGKANQPQHF. The chain recombines TRBV6-5 with TRBJ1-5; D gene uncertain. The CDR3 spans 16 residues. Per germline, CDR1 MNHEY and CDR2 SVGAGI. V lost 6 bases, J lost 3 bases, and 18 bases lay in between.

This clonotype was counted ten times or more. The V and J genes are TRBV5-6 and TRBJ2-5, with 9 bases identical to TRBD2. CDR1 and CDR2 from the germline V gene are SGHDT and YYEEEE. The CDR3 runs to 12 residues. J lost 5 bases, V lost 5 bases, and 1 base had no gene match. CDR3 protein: CASSGLAETQYF. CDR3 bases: TGTGCCAGCAGTGGACTAGCGGAGACCCAGTACTTC.

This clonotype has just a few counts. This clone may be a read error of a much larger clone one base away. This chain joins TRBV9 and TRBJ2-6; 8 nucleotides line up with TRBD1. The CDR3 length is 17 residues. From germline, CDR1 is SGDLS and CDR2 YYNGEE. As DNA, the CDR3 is TGTGCCAGCAGCGGCCCAGTCAGGGGGCCTGGGGCCAAAGTCCTGACTTTC. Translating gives CASSGPVRGPGAKVLTF.

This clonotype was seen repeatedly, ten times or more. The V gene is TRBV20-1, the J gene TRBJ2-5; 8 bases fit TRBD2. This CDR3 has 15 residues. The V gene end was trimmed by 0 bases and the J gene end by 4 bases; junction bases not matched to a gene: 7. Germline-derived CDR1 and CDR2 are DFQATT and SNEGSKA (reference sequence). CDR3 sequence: CSARDLAGGPETQYF. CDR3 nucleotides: TGCAGTGCTAGAGATCTGGCGGGGGGCCCAGAGACCCAGTACTTC.

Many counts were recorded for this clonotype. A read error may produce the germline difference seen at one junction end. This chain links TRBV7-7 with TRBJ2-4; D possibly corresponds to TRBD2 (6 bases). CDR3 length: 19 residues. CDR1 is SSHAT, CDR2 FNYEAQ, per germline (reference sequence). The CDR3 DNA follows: TGTGCTAGCAGCTTCGAGGAGGGTAGGGTATCCTTAGCCAAAAACATTCAGTACTTC. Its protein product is CASSFEEGRVSLAKNIQYF.

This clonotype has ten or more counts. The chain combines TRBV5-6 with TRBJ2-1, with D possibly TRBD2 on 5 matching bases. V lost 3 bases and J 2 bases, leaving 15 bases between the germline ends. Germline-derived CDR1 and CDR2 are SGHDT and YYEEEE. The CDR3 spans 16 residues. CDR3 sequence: CASSSLERVAYNEQFF. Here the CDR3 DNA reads TGTGCCAGCAGCTCCCTTGAGAGGGTTGCCTACAATGAGCAGTTCTTC.

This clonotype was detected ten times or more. The DNA of the CDR3 is TGCGCCAGCAGCCAAGATAGCTTTCAGGGCACAGATACGCAGTATTTT. It codes for CASSQDSFQGTDTQYF. The rearrangement joins TRBV4-1 to TRBJ2-3; D call uncertain. Germline values: CDR1 MGHRA, CDR2 YSYEKL. Trimming cost V 0 bases and J 1 base, with 11 bases left between them. There are 16 residues in the CDR3.

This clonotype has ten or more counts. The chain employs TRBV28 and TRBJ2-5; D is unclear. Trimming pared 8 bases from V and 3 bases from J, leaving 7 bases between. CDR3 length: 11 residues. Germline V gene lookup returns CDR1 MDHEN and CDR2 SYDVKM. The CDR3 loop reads CASGDEETQYF. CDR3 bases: TGTGCCAGCGGCGACGAAGAGACCCAGTACTTC.

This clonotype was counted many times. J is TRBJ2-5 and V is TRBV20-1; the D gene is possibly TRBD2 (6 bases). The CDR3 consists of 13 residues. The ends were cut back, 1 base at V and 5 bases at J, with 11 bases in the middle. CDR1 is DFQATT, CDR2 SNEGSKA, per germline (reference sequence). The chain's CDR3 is CSARGGRTETQYF. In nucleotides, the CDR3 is TGCAGTGCTAGAGGGGGGAGGACGGAGACCCAGTACTTC.

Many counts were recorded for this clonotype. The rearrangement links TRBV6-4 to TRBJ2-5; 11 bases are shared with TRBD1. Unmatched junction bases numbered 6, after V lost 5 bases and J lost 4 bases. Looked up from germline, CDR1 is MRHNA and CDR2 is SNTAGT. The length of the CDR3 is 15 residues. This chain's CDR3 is CASSNGTGGGETQYF. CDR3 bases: TGTGCCAGCAGTAACGGGACAGGGGGTGGAGAGACCCAGTACTTC.